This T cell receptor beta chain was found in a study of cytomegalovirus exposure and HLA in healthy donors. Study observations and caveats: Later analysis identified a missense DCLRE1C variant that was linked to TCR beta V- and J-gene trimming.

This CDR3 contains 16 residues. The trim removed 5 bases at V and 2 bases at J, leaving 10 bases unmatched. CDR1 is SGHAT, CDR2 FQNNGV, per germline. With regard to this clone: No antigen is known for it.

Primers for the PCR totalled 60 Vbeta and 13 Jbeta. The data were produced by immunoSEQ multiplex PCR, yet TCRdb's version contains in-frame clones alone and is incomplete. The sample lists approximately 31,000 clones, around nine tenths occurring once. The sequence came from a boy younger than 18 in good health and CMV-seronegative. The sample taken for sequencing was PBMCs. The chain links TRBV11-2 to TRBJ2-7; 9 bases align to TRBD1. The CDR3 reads CASSPSAWDRAYEQYF. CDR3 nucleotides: TGTGCCAGCAGCCCGTCAGCCTGGGACAGGGCCTACGAGCAGTACTTC. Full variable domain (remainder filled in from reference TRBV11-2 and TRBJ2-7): EAGVAQSPRYKIIEKRQSVAFWCNPISGHATLYWYQQILGQGPKLLIQFQNNGVVDDSQLPKDRFSAERLKGVDSTLKIQPAKLEDSAVYLCASSPSAWDRAYEQYFGPGTRLTVT.